The 10 T cell receptor beta chains reported below all come from one sample, sequenced in a study of OX40 agonist ivuxolimab in advanced cancers. The method was immunoSEQ multiplex PCR; TCRdb's version includes in-frame clones alone and lacks a portion of them. Of 20,000 to 25,000 clones listed, 81% are singletons. The specimen comprised CD4+ or CD8+ T cells sorted from blood, sampled in a trial of the OX40 agonist ivuxolimab. The origin of the receptors is an adult with an advanced solid tumor such as melanoma, head and neck, liver or kidney cancer.

This chain links TRBV6-4 with TRBJ2-3; 7 positions agree with TRBD1. The V gene end was trimmed by 0 bases and the J gene end by 4 bases; junction bases not matched to a gene: 7. Germline CDR1 reads MRHNA; CDR2 reads SNTAGT. The CDR3 has 16 residues. The CDR3 nucleotides read TGTGCCAGCAGTGACTCGACAGGGCGTGGGGCAGATACGCAGTATTTT. Translation: CASSDSTGRGADTQYF.

V and J are TRBV28 and TRBJ2-7; TRBD1 matches at 10 bases. The CDR3 sequence is 17 residues long. The V and J ends lost 6 bases and 2 bases, in that order; junction bases with no gene match: 13. Looked up from germline, CDR1 is MDHEN and CDR2 is SYDVKM. CDR3 nucleotide sequence: TGTGCCAGCAGCCTCAACCCCGGACAGGGGGTCCCCTACGAGCAGTACTTC. This gives the protein CASSLNPGQGVPYEQYF.

The V and J genes are TRBV6-9 and TRBJ1-2; TRBD1 is a possible D gene (5 bases). CDR1 is MNHGY, CDR2 SVAAGI, per germline. The CDR3 runs 12 residues. V was clipped by 3 bases and J by 8 bases, with 10 bases between them. The CDR3 region has the DNA TGTGCCAGCAGTTACGTTGGGGGAGGCTACACCTTC. Residues: CASSYVGGGYTF.

This sequence joins TRBV27 and TRBJ2-7, with D possibly being TRBD1 (5 bases). The CDR3 spans 13 residues. V lost 0 bases, J lost 6 bases, and 9 bases lay in between. Looked up from germline, CDR1 is MNHEY and CDR2 is SMNVEV (reference sequence). CDR3 protein: CASSLSDTFEQYF. In nucleotides, the CDR3 is TGTGCCAGCAGTTTATCGGACACGTTCGAGCAGTACTTC.

The J gene is TRBJ2-7, the V gene TRBV5-6; the D is unclear. The CDR3 spans 13 residues. CDR1 and CDR2 from the germline V gene are SGHDT and YYEEEE. The V gene lost 0 bases and the J gene lost 2 bases, with 6 bases spanning the gap. The CDR3 here is CASSLDGPYEQYF. The DNA for the CDR3 is TGTGCCAGCAGCTTGGACGGACCCTACGAGCAGTACTTC.

The chain recombines TRBV28 with TRBJ2-5, with 9 bases matching TRBD1. CDR3 size: 13 residues. CDR1 MDHEN and CDR2 SYDVKM come from the germline V gene. Unmatched junction bases numbered 0, after V lost 4 bases and J lost 3 bases. The CDR3 spells CASSWTGEETQYF. CDR3 DNA: TGTGCCAGCAGTTGGACAGGGGAAGAGACCCAGTACTTC.

The chain uses TRBV27 and TRBJ2-3; D unresolved. CDR1 is MNHEY, CDR2 SMNVEV, per germline (reference sequence). V was pared by 4 bases and J by 6 bases, with 8 bases between. CDR3 length: 12 amino acids. The CDR3 here is CASSYGPDTQYF. CDR3 sequence (DNA): TGTGCCAGCAGTTACGGGCCGGATACGCAGTATTTT.

The V gene is TRBV5-1, the J gene TRBJ2-5; 12 bases map to TRBD2. The V gene end was trimmed by 0 bases and the J gene end by 1 base; junction bases not matched to a gene: 4. CDR3 size: 17 residues. Germline V gene data show CDR1 as SGHRS and CDR2 as YFSETQ. This chain's CDR3 is CASSLALAGGPQETQYF. The CDR3 coding sequence is TGCGCCAGCAGCTTGGCTCTAGCGGGAGGGCCCCAAGAGACCCAGTACTTC.

This chain connects TRBV9 to TRBJ2-1, with D unresolved. Germline assignment: CDR1 SGDLS and CDR2 YYNGEE. Trimming stripped 4 bases from V and 2 bases from J, with 10 bases between. This CDR3 region has 14 residues. In DNA, the CDR3 is TGTGCCAGCAGCTCGAGACTTGCCTACAATGAGCAGTTCTTC. This sequence encodes CASSSRLAYNEQFF. The whole variable domain, filled in from reference TRBV9 and TRBJ2-1, reads DSGVTQTPKHLITATGQRVTLRCSPRSGDLSVYWYQQSLDQGLQFLIQYYNGEERAKGNILERFSAQQFPDLHSELNLSSLELGDSALYFCASSSRLAYNEQFFGPGTRLTVL.

The rearrangement joins TRBV25-1 to TRBJ2-7; D is perhaps TRBD1 (6 bases). The CDR3 covers 13 residues. Germline V gives CDR1 MGHDK, CDR2 SYGVNS. Trimming cost V 4 bases and J 2 bases, with 9 bases left between them. CDR3 loop: CASSVGHTYEQYF. In DNA, the CDR3 is TGTGCCAGCAGTGTGGGACACACCTACGAGCAGTACTTC.